The entry that follows covers one T cell receptor beta chain sequence. This sample is drawn from a study of spatial heterogeneity in lung cancer. The time point: blood at routine non-recurrence follow-up after resection. Without sorting, whole RNA was sequenced from tumor, nontumor lung or frozen PBMC. V was cut by 1 base and J by 6 bases, with 15 bases left in between. The germline V gene encodes CDR1 SGHTA and CDR2 FQGTGA. This CDR3 has 15 amino acids. On each TCR cDNA molecule, a unique molecular identifier was present. TCRdb reprocessed the 5' RACE reads with MiXCR, giving one entry per CDR3 protein. Of about 47,000 distinct CDR3 sequences in the sample, about 12% were seen once.

The TCR sequence derives from a male donor with early-stage non-small cell lung cancer. Specimen: PBMCs, collected at follow-up. The chain combines TRBV7-3 with TRBJ1-1; D is undetermined. CDR3 DNA sequence: TGTGCCAGCAGCTTAAGTGGATCGGGGAGTGCTGAAGCTTTCTTT. This encodes CASSLSGSGSAEAFF.